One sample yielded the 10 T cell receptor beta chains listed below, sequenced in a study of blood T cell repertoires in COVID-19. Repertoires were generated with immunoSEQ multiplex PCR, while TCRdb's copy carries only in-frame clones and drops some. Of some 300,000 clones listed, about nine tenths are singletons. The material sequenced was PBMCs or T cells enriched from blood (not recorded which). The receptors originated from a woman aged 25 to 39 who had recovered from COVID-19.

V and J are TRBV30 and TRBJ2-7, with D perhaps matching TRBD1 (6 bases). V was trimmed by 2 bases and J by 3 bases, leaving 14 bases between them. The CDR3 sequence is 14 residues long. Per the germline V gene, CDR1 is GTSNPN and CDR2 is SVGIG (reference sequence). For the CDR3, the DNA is TGTGCCTGGAGTTTGACAGGAGGATTCTACGAGCAGTACTTC. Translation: CAWSLTGGFYEQYF.

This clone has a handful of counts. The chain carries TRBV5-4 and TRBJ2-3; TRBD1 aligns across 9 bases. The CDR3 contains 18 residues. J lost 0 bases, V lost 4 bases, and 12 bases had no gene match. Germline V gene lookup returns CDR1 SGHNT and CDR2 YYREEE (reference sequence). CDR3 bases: TGTGCCAGCAGCCTAAGATGGACAGGGGACTTTAGCACAGATACGCAGTATTTT. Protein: CASSLRWTGDFSTDTQYF. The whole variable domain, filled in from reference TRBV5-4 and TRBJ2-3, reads ETGVTQSPTHLIKTRGQQVTLRCSSQSGHNTVSWYQQALGQGPQFIFQYYREEENGRGNFPPRFSGLQFPNYSSELNVNALELDDSALYLCASSLRWTGDFSTDTQYFGPGTRLTVL.

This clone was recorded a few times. As DNA, the CDR3 is TGTGCCAGCAGTGTCCGGGGGGGAGGTGATGAAAAACTGTTTTTT. This gives the protein CASSVRGGGDEKLFF. The chain recombines TRBV28 with TRBJ1-4; D perhaps matches TRBD1 (5 bases). The CDR3 covers 15 residues. CDR1 is MDHEN and CDR2 is SYDVKM in the germline V gene. The ends were cut back, 5 bases at V and 6 bases at J, with 16 bases in the middle.

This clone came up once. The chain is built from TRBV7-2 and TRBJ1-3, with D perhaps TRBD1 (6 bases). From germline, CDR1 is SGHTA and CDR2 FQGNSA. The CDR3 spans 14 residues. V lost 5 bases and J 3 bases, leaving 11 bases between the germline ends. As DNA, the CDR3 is TGTGCCAGCAGCCCACAGGGCTTTGGAAACACCATATATTTT. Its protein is CASSPQGFGNTIYF.

CDR3 coding DNA: TGTGCCAGCAGCTTAGCGGCAGGGCCCTACAATGAGCAGTTCTTC. Residues: CASSLAAGPYNEQFF. The chain carries TRBV11-2 and TRBJ2-1; weak D call: TRBD1 (5 bases). The CDR3 totals 15 residues. The germline V gene encodes CDR1 SGHAT and CDR2 FQNNGV. Trimming stripped 1 base from V and 2 bases from J, with 9 bases between.

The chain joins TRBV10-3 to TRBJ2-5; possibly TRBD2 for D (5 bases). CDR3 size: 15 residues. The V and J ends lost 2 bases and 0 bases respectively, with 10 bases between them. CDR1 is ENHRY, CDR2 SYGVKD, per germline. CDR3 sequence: CAISEAGLNQETQYF. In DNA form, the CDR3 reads TGTGCCATCAGTGAGGCGGGTCTCAACCAAGAGACCCAGTACTTC.

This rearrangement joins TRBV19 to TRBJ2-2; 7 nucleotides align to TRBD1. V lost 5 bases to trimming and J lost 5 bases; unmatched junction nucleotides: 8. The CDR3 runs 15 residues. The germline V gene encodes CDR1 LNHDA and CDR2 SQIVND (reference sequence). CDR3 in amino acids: CASSSRQGNTGELFF. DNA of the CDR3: TGTGCCAGTAGTTCCCGACAGGGAAATACCGGGGAGCTGTTTTTT.

The CDR3 DNA is TGTGCCAGCAGCAACCCGACGGGGGGCATGGACACCGGGGAGCTGTTTTTT. It translates to CASSNPTGGMDTGELFF. V usage is TRBV5-6 and J usage is TRBJ2-2, with D possibly TRBD2 on 7 matching bases. V lost 4 bases, J lost 3 bases, and 19 bases lay in between. Per germline, CDR1 SGHDT and CDR2 YYEEEE. The CDR3 covers 17 residues.

The CDR3 bases are TGTGCCAGCAGACGAACAGGGGACACGTCGCCTGGGGCCAACGTCCTGACTTTC. Amino acid sequence: CASRRTGDTSPGANVLTF. J is TRBJ2-6 and V is TRBV27; 7 nucleotides match TRBD1. Germline V gene data show CDR1 as MNHEY and CDR2 as SMNVEV (reference sequence). The CDR3 totals 18 residues. The V gene end was trimmed by 6 bases and the J gene end by 2 bases; junction bases not matched to a gene: 13.

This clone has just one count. As DNA, the CDR3 is TGTGCCAGCAGTGTCAGGTTAAACACTGAAGCTTTCTTT. Its translation is CASSVRLNTEAFF. The V gene is TRBV6-2 or TRBV6-3, the J gene TRBJ1-1; D remains ambiguous. Germline V CDR1 and CDR2: MNHEY, SVGEGT. The CDR3 is 13 amino acids. Trimming cost V 5 bases and J 2 bases, with 9 bases left between them.